Given below is one TCR beta chain in context. A multiplex PCR was run with 60 Vbeta primers and 13 Jbeta primers. Clones were read by immunoSEQ multiplex PCR, and TCRdb kept only the in-frame ones, dropping some. Counted here are approximately 150,000 clones, 65% to 80% occurring once; the ten biggest clones make up approximately 4.4%. This sample is part of a study of cytomegalovirus exposure and HLA in healthy donors. The CDR3 is 14 amino acids. The germline CDR1 and CDR2 sequences are SGHRS and YFSETQ. Trimming cost V 1 base and J 5 bases, with 9 bases left between them. The clonotype originates from a man between 18 and 35 years old in good health and CMV-seropositive. The source material was PBMCs. The chain carries TRBV5-1 and TRBJ2-2; the D gene is possibly TRBD1 (6 bases). The DNA for the CDR3 is TGCGCCAGCAGCTTGTCGGGACAAACCGGGGAGCTGTTTTTT. Protein: CASSLSGQTGELFF.